This TCR beta chain was recorded in a study of Ad26.COV2.S vaccination and SARS-CoV-2 variants. Study-level points and caveats: Breadth measured for non-spike TCRs was similar across vaccine and placebo recipients. Estimates derived from TCR breadth and depth analyses may have underestimated total T cell responses.

Treatment noted: roughly 18 received Ad26.COV2.S at low or high dose, single or two shots; roughly 5 received placebo; per-sample allocation not given. The samples were gathered on day 63 after the first injection of vaccine or placebo. A Boston adult aged 18-55 years was the donor. SARS-CoV-2 spike from the Wuhan strain was encoded by the vaccine, an Ad26 vector. Note on this clone: What it binds is unknown.

TCRdb's copy holds only in-frame clones and misses some; the assay was immunoSEQ multiplex PCR. Of around 400,000 clones detected, about 91% appear once; the ten largest clones hold about 2%. Germline V CDR1 and CDR2: LNHNV, YYDKDF (reference sequence). Trimming stripped 1 base from V and 3 bases from J, with 12 bases between. This CDR3 contains 15 residues. The sequence came from a person aged 18-65 years who received the Ad26.COV2.S COVID-19 vaccine or a placebo. The sequencing used peripheral blood, collected in a trial of Ad26.COV2.S vaccine versus placebo. V gene TRBV15 combines with J gene TRBJ1-2; D is uncertain. CDR3 residues: CATSRVDLGYYGYTF. As DNA, the CDR3 is TGTGCCACCAGCAGAGTCGACCTCGGGTACTATGGCTACACCTTC.